The 23 T cell receptor beta chains in this list originate from one sample, sequenced in a study of cytomegalovirus exposure and HLA in healthy donors. 60 Vbeta and 13 Jbeta primers were used in PCR. TCRdb's table, derived via immunoSEQ multiplex PCR, lists solely in-frame clones and lacks some. Among 150,000 to 200,000 clones, about 62% were seen once, and the ten largest hold roughly 2.9%. What was sequenced was PBMCs. The receptors stem from a man aged 35 to 55 in good health and CMV-seronegative.

This clone has a handful of counts. This chain connects TRBV6-1 to TRBJ1-4; maybe TRBD1 (5 bases). The CDR3 is made up of 14 amino acids. V was clipped by 3 bases and J by 4 bases, with 9 bases between them. Germline CDR1 and CDR2: MNHNS and SASEGT. DNA for the CDR3: TGTGCCAGCAGTGAGGGGCAAGTTAATGAAAAACTGTTTTTT. It specifies CASSEGQVNEKLFF.

V usage is TRBV10-3 and J usage is TRBJ2-5, with a tentative D call TRBD2 (6 bases). The CDR3 extends over 15 amino acids. Germline CDR1 ENHRY, CDR2 SYGVKD. Trimming took off 2 bases at V and 1 base at J, with 11 bases between the two ends. CDR3 in amino acids: CAISEAPEGQETQYF. DNA of the CDR3: TGTGCCATCAGTGAGGCTCCGGAGGGCCAAGAGACCCAGTACTTC.

The chain employs TRBV7-2 and TRBJ2-5, with D possibly being TRBD2 (6 bases). Trimming took off 5 bases at V and 1 base at J, with 14 bases between the two ends. The CDR3 sequence is 15 residues long. The V gene's germline CDR1 is SGHTA and CDR2 FQGNSA. The CDR3 spells CASSQMGGFQETQYF. CDR3 nucleotides: TGTGCCAGCAGCCAAATGGGGGGTTTCCAAGAGACCCAGTACTTC.

V is TRBV11-3 and J is TRBJ2-1; 7 nucleotides match TRBD2. The CDR3 sequence is 15 residues long. After removal of 5 bases from V and 5 bases from J, the junction contained 9 bases not matched to a gene. From germline, CDR1 is SGHNT and CDR2 YENEEA. The CDR3 nucleotides are TGTGCCAGCAGCCTCCGGGGGGAGCGCAACAATGAGCAGTTCTTC. It yields the protein CASSLRGERNNEQFF.

The rearrangement links TRBV4-1 to TRBJ1-1; D is unresolved. This CDR3 spans 13 amino acids. Trimming pared 4 bases from V and 0 bases from J, leaving 6 bases between. Germline V gives CDR1 MGHRA, CDR2 YSYEKL. The CDR3 reads CASSLGLNTEAFF. CDR3 sequence (DNA): TGCGCCAGCAGCCTCGGTCTGAACACTGAAGCTTTCTTT.

The chain employs TRBV19 and TRBJ1-1; no reliable D call. V was pared by 11 bases and J by 1 base, with 26 bases between. Germline CDR1 LNHDA, CDR2 SQIVND (reference sequence). The CDR3 extends over 17 amino acids. The CDR3 DNA reads as TGTGCCGGTGGAGGTAGGGTAGGCGCCACCGGGAACACTGAAGCTTTCTTT. This gives the protein CAGGGRVGATGNTEAFF.

This clone was detected only a few times. The chain couples TRBV6-5 to TRBJ1-6; the D is unclear. V shed 6 bases and J shed 0 bases, with 6 bases lying between them. Germline V gene lookup returns CDR1 MNHEY and CDR2 SVGAGI. CDR3 size: 14 residues. CDR3 nucleotide sequence: TGTGCCAGCAGAACGAGCTCCTATAATTCACCCCTCCACTTT. Residues: CASRTSSYNSPLHF.

The rearrangement joins TRBV5-6 to TRBJ2-6; TRBD1 matches at 9 bases. The germline CDR1 and CDR2 sequences are SGHDT and YYEEEE. Trimming cost V 4 bases and J 0 bases; bases outside gene matches: 8. The CDR3 totals 18 residues. The CDR3 DNA reads TGTGCCAGCAGCACGGACAGGGGCTGGGACTCTGGGGCCAACGTCCTGACTTTC. Translation gives CASSTDRGWDSGANVLTF.

The rearrangement joins TRBV14 to TRBJ1-6, with TRBD1 matching 8 bases. Unmatched junction bases numbered 9, after V lost 2 bases and J lost 6 bases. Germline-derived CDR1 and CDR2 are SGHDN and FVKESK. The CDR3 consists of 17 residues. The CDR3 sequence: CASSQWAGQEFNSPLHF. CDR3 DNA: TGTGCCAGCAGCCAATGGGCGGGACAGGAGTTTAATTCACCCCTCCACTTT.

The rearrangement links TRBV18 to TRBJ1-2, with 7 bases that match TRBD1. J gave up 8 bases and V 0 bases, and 6 bases lay outside the gene matches. CDR1 is KGHSH and CDR2 is LQKENI in the germline V gene. The CDR3 is made up of 14 amino acids. The CDR3: CASSPPTGRWGYTF. In nucleotides, the CDR3 is TGTGCCAGCTCACCACCGACAGGGCGATGGGGCTACACCTTC.

This clone was detected only once. The J gene is TRBJ2-1, the V gene TRBV6-5, with 8 bases matching TRBD1. The CDR3 is 13 amino acids. V shed 6 bases, J shed 6 bases, and the junction held 4 bases outside the gene matches. Germline assignment: CDR1 MNHEY and CDR2 SVGAGI. CDR3 protein: CASSRGQGNEQFF. CDR3 nucleotide sequence: TGTGCCAGCAGCCGAGGACAGGGCAATGAGCAGTTCTTC.

The chain employs TRBV29-1 and TRBJ2-3; 9 nucleotides match TRBD2. Trimming at V came to 1 base and at J to 4 bases, leaving 3 bases not matched to a gene. Germline-derived CDR1 and CDR2 are SQVTM and ANQGSEA. CDR3 length: 14 residues. CDR3 in DNA: TGCAGCGTTGAAGGTTTAGCGGGAGCAGATACGCAGTATTTT. This encodes CSVEGLAGADTQYF.

This chain connects TRBV9 to TRBJ1-4; 7 bases align to TRBD1. This CDR3 region has 15 residues. Germline-derived CDR1 and CDR2 are SGDLS and YYNGEE. Trimming removed 0 bases from V and 7 bases from J; junction bases left unmatched: 6. The CDR3 loop reads CASSVAGGLGEKLFF. The DNA of the CDR3 is TGTGCCAGCAGCGTAGCAGGGGGGTTGGGTGAAAAACTGTTTTTT.

The rearrangement joins TRBV29-1 to TRBJ1-2, with D possibly being TRBD1 (6 bases). The germline V gene encodes CDR1 SQVTM and CDR2 ANQGSEA. The CDR3 loop spans 11 amino acids. The chain's CDR3 is CRGGGGYGYTF. CDR3 sequence (DNA): TGCCGGGGGGGAGGGGGGTATGGCTACACCTTC.

This clone has only a few counts. The V gene is TRBV11-3, the J gene TRBJ2-5, with TRBD2 as a possible D gene (6 bases). The V end was cut by 3 bases, the J end by 2 bases, with 7 bases between. Germline loops: CDR1 SGHNT, CDR2 YENEEA. The length of the CDR3 is 13 residues. The CDR3 DNA is TGTGCCAGCAGCTTTAGCGGTCAAGAGACCCAGTACTTC. As protein: CASSFSGQETQYF. Filled out from reference TRBV11-3 and TRBJ2-5, the complete variable domain reads EAGVVQSPRYKIIEKKQPVAFWCNPISGHNTLYWYLQNLGQGPELLIRYENEEAVDDSQLPKDRFSAERLKGVDSTLKIQPAELGDSAVYLCASSFSGQETQYFGPGTRLLVL.

The chain carries TRBV9 and TRBJ1-5; weak D call: TRBD1 (6 bases). This CDR3 comprises 15 residues. Trimming shortened V by 4 bases and J by 1 base, and 12 bases separated the two germline ends. Germline CDR1 is SGDLS and CDR2 is YYNGEE. The CDR3 sequence: CASSSGTQSNQPQHF. CDR3 sequence (DNA): TGTGCCAGCAGCTCGGGGACACAGAGCAATCAGCCCCAGCATTTT.

The chain uses TRBV14 and TRBJ2-7; 9 positions agree with TRBD2. CDR1 SGHDN and CDR2 FVKESK come from the germline V gene. CDR3 length: 15 residues. Losses at the gene ends were 0 bases for V and 6 bases for J; bases not matched to a gene: 6. The CDR3 DNA sequence: TGTGCCAGCAGCCAAGATTCGCGGGAGGGACTCGAGCAGTACTTC. This sequence encodes CASSQDSREGLEQYF.

This clone has only a few counts. The rearrangement joins TRBV5-1 to TRBJ1-4; 7 bases align to TRBD1. With 4 bases clipped from V and 6 bases from J, the junction kept 9 bases outside the gene matches. The germline CDR1 and CDR2 sequences are SGHRS and YFSETQ. The CDR3 covers 15 residues. In nucleotides, the CDR3 is TGCGCCAGCAGCACAACCGGGACAGCTGATGAAAAACTGTTTTTT. Residues: CASSTTGTADEKLFF.

This sequence joins TRBV6-6 and TRBJ1-6; D perhaps matches TRBD1 (6 bases). Per the germline V gene, CDR1 is MNHNY and CDR2 is SVGAGI (reference sequence). The CDR3 runs to 16 residues. Deletions cut 7 bases from V and 4 bases from J, with 17 bases between. The CDR3 region has the DNA TGTGCCAGCACGGACAGTTCTGCCGTATATAATTCACCCCTCCACTTT. Translation gives CASTDSSAVYNSPLHF.

The chain carries TRBV6-6 and TRBJ1-5, with 8 bases lining up with TRBD1. The CDR3 spans 15 residues. CDR1 is MNHNY and CDR2 is SVGAGI in the germline V gene (reference sequence). The junction had 8 bases not matched to a gene; V was cut back by 6 bases and J by 4 bases. The chain's CDR3 is CASREDRASNQPQHF. The DNA of the CDR3 is TGTGCCAGCAGGGAGGACAGGGCCTCTAATCAGCCCCAGCATTTT.

The CDR3 DNA is TGTGCCAGCAAGCTGAGGGACACCACCTACGAGCAGTACTTC. It translates to CASKLRDTTYEQYF. This rearrangement joins TRBV11-2 to TRBJ2-7, with a possible D match to TRBD1 (6 bases). V was shortened by 7 bases and J by 2 bases, with 15 bases between the two germline ends. CDR3 length: 14 residues. Looked up from germline, CDR1 is SGHAT and CDR2 is FQNNGV. The whole variable domain, filled in from reference TRBV11-2 and TRBJ2-7, reads EAGVAQSPRYKIIEKRQSVAFWCNPISGHATLYWYQQILGQGPKLLIQFQNNGVVDDSQLPKDRFSAERLKGVDSTLKIQPAKLEDSAVYLCASKLRDTTYEQYFGPGTRLTVT.

The rearrangement uses TRBV14 and TRBJ2-5; 7 bases agree with TRBD1. The end of the DNA aligns better with TRBJ2-7, so the J call may be wrong. The CDR3 covers 14 residues. CDR1 and CDR2 from the germline V gene are SGHDN and FVKESK. CDR3 DNA: TGTGCCAGCAGTCGGGCAGGGGGTGCCTACGAGCAGTACTTC. It codes for CASSRAGGAYEQYF.

The rearrangement joins TRBV7-9 to TRBJ1-4; D remains ambiguous. Between the trimmed V and J ends, which lost 5 bases and 0 bases, there was a span of 7 bases. Germline V lookup: CDR1 SEHNR, CDR2 FQNEAQ (reference sequence). The CDR3 extends over 14 amino acids. CDR3 region: CASSRIATNEKLFF. DNA for the CDR3: TGTGCCAGCAGCCGTATTGCAACTAATGAAAAACTGTTTTTT.